The entry below gives a single T cell receptor (beta chain) sequence along with its context. This specimen comes from a study of cytomegalovirus exposure and HLA in healthy donors. Overall study context: In a previous analysis, 110 million or so unique TCR beta sequences were found from 170 million or so T cells.

PCR amplification relied on 60 Vbeta primers (plus 13 Jbeta primers). Clones were read by immunoSEQ multiplex PCR, and TCRdb kept only the in-frame ones, dropping some. The sample includes under 200,000 clones, less than 90% seen only once; the top ten take more than 1.5%. The CDR3 runs 16 residues. Trimming took 4 bases from V and 3 from J, leaving 16 bases between them. Germline V gene lookup returns CDR1 SGHVS and CDR2 FQNEAQ. The receptor was derived from a man between 18 and 29 years old in good health and CMV-seronegative. The V call is TRBV7-8, the J call TRBJ2-1; D possibly corresponds to TRBD1 (6 bases). The specimen sequenced was PBMCs. The CDR3 is CASSYLQGPVYNEQFF. The CDR3 DNA is TGTGCCAGCAGCTACTTGCAGGGGCCTGTCTACAATGAGCAGTTCTTC.